This entry features one TCR beta chain sequence. Antigen specificity is unknown. The data were obtained in a study of T cell repertoires in cytomegalovirus infection. TCRdb re-analysed the reads in MiXCR, keeping a single row per CDR3 protein. The data contain about a million distinct CDR3 sequences, 31% of them seen just once; the ten biggest clones take up 11% to 15%. The receptor was isolated from a human donor in good health (CMV status not recorded). Some clones in this sample may be carry-over from other donors' samples. Sequencing used cultured CD8+ T cells from PBMCs, obtained from culture after CMV antigen stimulation.

This CDR3 reads CSARDQQGPVNTQYF. Written as DNA, the CDR3 is TGCAGTGCTAGAGATCAGCAGGGGCCAGTGAATACGCAGTATTTT. The V call is TRBV20-1, the J call TRBJ2-3; TRBD1 might be the D (6 bases). The V gene lost 0 bases and the J gene lost 7 bases, with 17 bases spanning the gap. Germline V gene data show CDR1 as DFQATT and CDR2 as SNEGSKA (reference sequence). This CDR3 has 15 amino acids.